Listed below are T cell receptor beta chains from one sample, sequenced in a study of radiotherapy plus CTLA-4 blockade in lung cancer. TCRdb keeps only in-frame clones here, not all; method: immunoSEQ multiplex PCR. Of tens of thousands of clones in the sample, 79% were seen once. This material consisted of peripheral blood, taken from a patient treated with radiotherapy plus ipilimumab. The receptors were sampled from a human donor with non-small cell lung cancer that progressed on radiotherapy plus ipilimumab. The CDR3 runs from the conserved cysteine through the conserved F or W. The order of the fields is clone size, D gene, V gene, J gene, CDR3 protein, CDR3 DNA. D genes are given only for firm matches. Clone size is not always given. Where it is, it says once, few, many or a class for expanded clones.

once,NA,TRBV4-3,TRBJ2-7,CASSQEFHRGVEQYF,TGCGCCAGCAGCCAAGAATTCCACCGGGGTGTCGAGCAGTACTTC
NA,NA,TRBV5-4,TRBJ1-3,CASSLQGSGNTIYF,TGTGCCAGCAGCCTACAGGGCTCTGGAAACACCATATATTTT
NA,TRBD2,TRBV11-1,TRBJ2-1,CASSPGLAGGDEQFF,TGTGCCAGCAGCCCTGGACTAGCGGGAGGCGATGAGCAGTTCTTC
NA,NA,TRBV7-6,TRBJ1-1,CASSQEVRPMNTEAFF,TGTGCCAGCAGCCAGGAGGTCCGACCCATGAACACTGAAGCTTTCTTT
NA,NA,TRBV19,TRBJ1-3,CASSSGRSSGNTIYF,TGTGCCAGTAGTTCTGGACGGAGCTCTGGAAACACCATATATTTT
once,NA,TRBV9,TRBJ1-3,CASSVGAQLVSGNTIYF,TGTGCCAGCAGCGTGGGGGCACAGCTTGTCTCTGGAAACACCATATATTTT
NA,NA,TRBV19,TRBJ1-6,CASSIEGGGNSPLHF,TGTGCCAGTAGTATTGAGGGTGGAGGTAATTCACCCCTCCACTTT
NA,NA,TRBV7-2,TRBJ2-5,CASSFNHGGATQYF,TGTGCCAGCAGCTTTAATCACGGTGGAGCGACCCAGTACTTC
NA,TRBD1,TRBV7-9,TRBJ2-2,CASSPHQGAGELFF,TGTGCCAGCAGCCCCCACCAGGGGGCCGGGGAGCTGTTTTTT
NA,NA,TRBV5-1,TRBJ2-2,CASSRYLAGELFF,TGCGCCAGCAGCCGTTACCTGGCCGGGGAGCTGTTTTTT
NA,NA,TRBV2,TRBJ1-2,CASRGTASGYTF,TGTGCCAGCAGGGGGACTGCTTCTGGCTACACCTTC
NA,TRBD2,TRBV4-1,TRBJ2-1,CASSQDRDGGASYNEQFF,TGCGCCAGCAGCCAAGATCGTGACGGGGGGGCCTCCTACAATGAGCAGTTCTTC
NA,NA,TRBV10-3,TRBJ1-2,CAISEPSREGFGYTF,TGTGCCATCAGTGAGCCTTCCAGGGAGGGTTTCGGCTACACCTTC
once,TRBD2,TRBV6-5,TRBJ2-1,CASSYSKLAGVNEQFF,TGTGCCAGCAGTTACTCGAAACTAGCGGGAGTCAATGAGCAGTTCTTC
NA,TRBD2,TRBV28,TRBJ2-3,CASSPGSGRETDTQYF,TGTGCCAGCAGCCCCGGGAGCGGGAGGGAGACAGATACGCAGTATTTT
NA,TRBD1,TRBV18,TRBJ1-2,CASSPYSGTGGVNYGYTF,TGTGCCAGCTCACCATACTCCGGGACAGGGGGCGTTAACTATGGCTACACCTTC
NA,NA,TRBV30,TRBJ1-4,CAWSVTNEKLFF,TGTGCCTGGAGTGTGACTAATGAAAAACTGTTTTTT
once,NA,TRBV5-1,TRBJ2-7,CASSYYTGSYEQYF,TGCGCCAGCAGCTATTATACAGGGTCCTACGAGCAGTACTTC
once,NA,TRBV11-1,TRBJ2-7,CASSPRAHEQYF,TGTGCCAGCAGCCCCAGGGCCCACGAGCAGTACTTC
NA,TRBD1,TRBV2,TRBJ1-1,CASSSGGESTEAFF,TGTGCCAGCAGTTCAGGGGGGGAGAGCACTGAAGCTTTCTTT
NA,TRBD1,TRBV28,TRBJ1-5,CASIVQGSNQPQHF,TGTGCCAGCATCGTACAGGGGAGCAATCAGCCCCAGCATTTT
NA,NA,TRBV9,TRBJ2-2,CASSVDPSGAGELFF,TGTGCCAGCAGCGTAGATCCGAGCGGAGCCGGGGAGCTGTTTTTT
NA,NA,TRBV5-1,TRBJ2-7,CASSLLSPAGNEQYF,TGCGCCAGCAGCTTGTTATCCCCCGCGGGGAACGAGCAGTACTTC
NA,TRBD2,TRBV2,TRBJ2-3,CATRAGTSGRDTQYF,TGTGCCACCCGCGCCGGGACTAGCGGGAGGGATACGCAGTATTTT
NA,NA,TRBV7-2,TRBJ1-4,CASSRGGGVEKLFF,TGTGCCAGCAGCCGCGGAGGGGGAGTTGAAAAACTGTTTTTT
NA,TRBD1,TRBV6-1,TRBJ2-1,CASSSGTGVGNEQFF,TGTGCCAGCAGCTCCGGGACAGGGGTAGGGAATGAGCAGTTCTTC